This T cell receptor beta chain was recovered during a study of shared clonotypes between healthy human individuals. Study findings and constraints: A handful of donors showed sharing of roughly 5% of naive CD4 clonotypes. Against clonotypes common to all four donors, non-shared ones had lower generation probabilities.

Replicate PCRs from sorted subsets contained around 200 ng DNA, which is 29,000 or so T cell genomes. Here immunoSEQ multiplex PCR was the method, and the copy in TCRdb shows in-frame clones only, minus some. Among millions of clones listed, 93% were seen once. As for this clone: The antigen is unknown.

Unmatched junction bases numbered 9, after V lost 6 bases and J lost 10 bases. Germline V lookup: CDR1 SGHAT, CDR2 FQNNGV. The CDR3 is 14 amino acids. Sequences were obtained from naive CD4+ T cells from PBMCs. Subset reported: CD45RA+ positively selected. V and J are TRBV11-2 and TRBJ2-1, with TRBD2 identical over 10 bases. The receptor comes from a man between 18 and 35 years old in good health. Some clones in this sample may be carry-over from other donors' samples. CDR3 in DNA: TGTGCCAGCAGGAATCCAGCGGGAGGGCAGGAGCAGTTCTTC. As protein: CASRNPAGGQEQFF.